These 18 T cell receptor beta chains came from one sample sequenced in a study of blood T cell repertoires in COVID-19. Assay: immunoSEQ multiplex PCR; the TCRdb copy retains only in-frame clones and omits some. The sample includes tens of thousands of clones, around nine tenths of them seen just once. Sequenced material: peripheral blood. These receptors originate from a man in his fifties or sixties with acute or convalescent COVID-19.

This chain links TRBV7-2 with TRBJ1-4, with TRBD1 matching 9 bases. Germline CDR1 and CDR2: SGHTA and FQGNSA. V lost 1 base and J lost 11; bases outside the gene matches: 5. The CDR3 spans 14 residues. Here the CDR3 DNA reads TGTGCCAGCAGCTTAGGGGGACAGGGCGGCAAACTGTTTTTT. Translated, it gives CASSLGGQGGKLFF.

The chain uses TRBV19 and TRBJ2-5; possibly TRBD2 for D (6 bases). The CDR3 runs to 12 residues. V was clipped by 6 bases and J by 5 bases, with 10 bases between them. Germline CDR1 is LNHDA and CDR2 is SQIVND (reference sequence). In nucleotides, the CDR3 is TGTGCCAGTAGCGGGAGAGGGGAGACCCAGTACTTC. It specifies CASSGRGETQYF.

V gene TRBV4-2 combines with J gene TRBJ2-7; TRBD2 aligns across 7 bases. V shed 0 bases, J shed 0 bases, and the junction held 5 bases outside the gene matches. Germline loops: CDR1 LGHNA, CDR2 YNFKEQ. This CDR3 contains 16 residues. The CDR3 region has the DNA TGTGCCAGCAGCCAAGACGCTAGCGGTAGCTCCTACGAGCAGTACTTC. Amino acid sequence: CASSQDASGSSYEQYF.

Written as DNA, the CDR3 is TGTGCCAGCACCCCAACGGGGGACGGGGAGCTGTTTTTT. This codes for CASTPTGDGELFF. The chain uses TRBV6-6 and TRBJ2-2; D is possibly TRBD2 (6 bases). The CDR3 sequence is 13 residues long. Germline-derived CDR1 and CDR2 are MNHNY and SVGAGI (reference sequence). V lost 7 bases and J 7 bases, leaving 13 bases between the germline ends.

The CDR3 DNA sequence: TGTGCCAGCAGTTTATCCCTACAGGGTTCCGGGGAGCTGTTTTTT. Encoded protein: CASSLSLQGSGELFF. This chain uses TRBV27 with TRBJ2-2; a weak D match, TRBD1 (6 bases). Trimming took 0 bases from V and 6 from J, leaving 11 bases between them. This CDR3 contains 15 residues. The germline CDR1 and CDR2 sequences are MNHEY and SMNVEV (reference sequence).

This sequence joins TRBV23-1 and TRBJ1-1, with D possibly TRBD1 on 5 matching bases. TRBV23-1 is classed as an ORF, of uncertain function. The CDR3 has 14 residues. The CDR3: CALDGGLTYTEAFF. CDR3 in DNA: TGCGCTCTAGACGGGGGGTTGACCTACACTGAAGCTTTCTTT.

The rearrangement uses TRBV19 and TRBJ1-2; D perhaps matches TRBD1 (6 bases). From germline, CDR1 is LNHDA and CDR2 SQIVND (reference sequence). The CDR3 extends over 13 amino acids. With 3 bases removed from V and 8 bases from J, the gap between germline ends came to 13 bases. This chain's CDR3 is CASSIAGADGYTF. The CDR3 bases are TGTGCCAGTAGTATCGCGGGGGCGGACGGCTACACCTTC.

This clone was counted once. Written as DNA, the CDR3 is TGCGCCAGCAGCCGAGCTAGCGGGGGCTCCTACAATGAGCAGTTCTTC. Protein sequence: CASSRASGGSYNEQFF. The chain combines TRBV4-1 with TRBJ2-1; 10 positions match TRBD2. The CDR3 contains 16 residues. The junction had 3 bases not matched to a gene; V was cut back by 4 bases and J by 0 bases. Germline CDR1 and CDR2: MGHRA and YSYEKL.

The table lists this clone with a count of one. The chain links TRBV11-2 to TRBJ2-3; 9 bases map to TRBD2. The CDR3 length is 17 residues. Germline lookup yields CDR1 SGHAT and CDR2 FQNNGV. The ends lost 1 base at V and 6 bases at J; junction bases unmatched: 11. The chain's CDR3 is CASSLVIIGGGADTQYF. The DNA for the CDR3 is TGTGCCAGCAGCTTAGTAATTATCGGCGGGGGGGCCGATACGCAGTATTTT.

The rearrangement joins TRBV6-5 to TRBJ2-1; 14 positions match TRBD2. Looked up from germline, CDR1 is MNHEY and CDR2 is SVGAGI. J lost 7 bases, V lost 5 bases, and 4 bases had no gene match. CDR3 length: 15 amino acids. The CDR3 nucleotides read TGTGCCAGCAGTCTCGGGACTAGCGGGGGAAATGAGCAGTTCTTC. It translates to CASSLGTSGGNEQFF.

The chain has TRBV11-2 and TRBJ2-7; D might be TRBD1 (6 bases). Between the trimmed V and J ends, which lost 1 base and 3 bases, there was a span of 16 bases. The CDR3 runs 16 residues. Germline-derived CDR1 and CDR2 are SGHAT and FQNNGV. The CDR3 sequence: CASSLGLAGDGYEQYF. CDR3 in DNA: TGTGCCAGCAGCTTAGGGCTGGCAGGGGATGGCTACGAGCAGTACTTC.

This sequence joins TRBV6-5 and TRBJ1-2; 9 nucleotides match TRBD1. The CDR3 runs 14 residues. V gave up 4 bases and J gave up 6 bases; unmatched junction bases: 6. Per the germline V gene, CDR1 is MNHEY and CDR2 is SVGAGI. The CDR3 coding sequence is TGTGCCAGCAGTTTCGGACAGGGGTATAATGGCTACACCTTC. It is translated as CASSFGQGYNGYTF.

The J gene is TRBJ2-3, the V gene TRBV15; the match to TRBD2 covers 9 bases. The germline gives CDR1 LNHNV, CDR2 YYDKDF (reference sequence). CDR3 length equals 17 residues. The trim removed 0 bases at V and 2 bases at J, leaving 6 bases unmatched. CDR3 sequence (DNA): TGTGCCACCAGCAGAGACCAGAGCGGGGGGCCCACAGATACGCAGTATTTT. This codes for CATSRDQSGGPTDTQYF.

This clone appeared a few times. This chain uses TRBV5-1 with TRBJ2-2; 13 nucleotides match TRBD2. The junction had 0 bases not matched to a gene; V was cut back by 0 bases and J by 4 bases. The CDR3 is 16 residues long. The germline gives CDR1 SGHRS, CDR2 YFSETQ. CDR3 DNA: TGCGCCAGCAGCTTGGGACTAGCGGGGGGCACCGGGGAGCTGTTTTTT. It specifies CASSLGLAGGTGELFF.

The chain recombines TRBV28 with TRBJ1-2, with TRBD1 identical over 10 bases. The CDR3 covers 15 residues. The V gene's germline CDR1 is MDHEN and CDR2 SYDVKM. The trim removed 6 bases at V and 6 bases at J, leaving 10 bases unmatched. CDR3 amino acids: CASSPSGDRGDGYTF. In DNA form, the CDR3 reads TGTGCCAGCAGCCCCTCTGGGGACAGGGGTGATGGCTACACCTTC.

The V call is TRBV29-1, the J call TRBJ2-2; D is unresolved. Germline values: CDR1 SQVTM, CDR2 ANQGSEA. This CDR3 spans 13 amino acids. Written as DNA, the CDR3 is TGCACTTGCCGTGAGATTAACACCGGGGAGCTGTTTTTT. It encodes CTCREINTGELFF.

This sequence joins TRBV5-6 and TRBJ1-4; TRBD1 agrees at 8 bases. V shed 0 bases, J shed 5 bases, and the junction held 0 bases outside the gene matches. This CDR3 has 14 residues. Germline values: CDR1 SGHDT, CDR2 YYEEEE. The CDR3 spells CASSLGDRNEKLFF. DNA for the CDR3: TGTGCCAGCAGCTTGGGGGACAGGAATGAAAAACTGTTTTTT.

CDR3 nucleotides: TGTGCCAGCAGTTTATGGACTAGCTCCGAGCAGTACTTC. Translated, it gives CASSLWTSSEQYF. The V call is TRBV27, the J call TRBJ2-7, with TRBD2 identical over 8 bases. With V trimmed by 1 base and J by 6 bases, 2 bases remained unmatched. This CDR3 spans 13 amino acids. From germline, CDR1 is MNHEY and CDR2 SMNVEV (reference sequence).